This TCR beta chain was identified in a study of blood T cell repertoires in COVID-19. In the study overall: Collection of acute and convalescent COVID-19 samples took place in the United States, Italy and Spain. PBMCs, B-cell-depleted T cells, or T cells were the source of the cDNA or gDNA that made up the material.

The CDR3 runs 14 residues. The germline gives CDR1 SGHNT, CDR2 YYREEE (reference sequence). V was trimmed by 2 bases and J by 3 bases, leaving 9 bases between them. Original data processing: Reference gene primer amplification gave nucleated cell count estimates. Measured with immunoSEQ multiplex PCR; TCRdb has only the in-frame clones, and not every one. V, J and clone size were drawn from that table, and D and trimming were deduced from the DNA. The sample has about 220,000 clones, around 81% seen once. The rearrangement joins TRBV5-4 to TRBJ1-3; no reliable D call. The sequence was obtained from a woman aged 55-69 years with acute or convalescent COVID-19. What was sequenced was peripheral blood. In DNA, the CDR3 is TGTGCCAGCAGCTTCACGGGGAGTGGAAACACCATATATTTT. Translation: CASSFTGSGNTIYF.